This T cell receptor (beta chain) emerged from a study of tumor and adjacent non-tumor tissue in lung cancer. Study context: The cohort had about a dozen adenocarcinoma, a couple of squamous cell and 1 small cell patients.

RNA was extracted from bulk tissue without any cell sorting. Germline lookup yields CDR1 PRHDT and CDR2 FYEKMQ (reference sequence). The CDR3 contains 14 residues. A modified ARM-PCR protocol with three rounds of nested PCR amplified TCRbeta. TCRdb ran MiXCR on the multiplex PCR reads and lists one entry per CDR3 protein. The data contain some 120,000 distinct CDR3 sequences, roughly 64% of them singletons. In this sample, this clonotype turned up once. Its ends do not fully match the called genes, so a read error is possible. The TCR sequence derives from a man aged 25 to 45 with non-small cell lung cancer. The chain carries TRBV13 and TRBJ2-7; a possible D gene is TRBD2 (6 bases). Sequenced: lung tumor tissue. The CDR3 DNA follows: TGTGTCAGCAGCGGGCCTCCCCGCGGGCACGAGCAGTACTTC. This sequence encodes CVSSGPPRGHEQYF.